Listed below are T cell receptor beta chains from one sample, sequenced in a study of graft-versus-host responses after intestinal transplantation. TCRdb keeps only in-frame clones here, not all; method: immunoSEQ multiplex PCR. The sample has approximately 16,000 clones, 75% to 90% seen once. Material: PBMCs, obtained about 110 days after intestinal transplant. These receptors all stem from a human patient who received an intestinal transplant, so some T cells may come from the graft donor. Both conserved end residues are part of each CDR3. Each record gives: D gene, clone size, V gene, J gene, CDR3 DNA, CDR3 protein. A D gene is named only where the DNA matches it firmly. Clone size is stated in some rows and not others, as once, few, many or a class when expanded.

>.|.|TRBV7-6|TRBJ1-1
TGTGCCAGCACCCAAGAAAGGGATGCGAACACTGAAGCTTTCTTT
CASTQERDANTEAFF
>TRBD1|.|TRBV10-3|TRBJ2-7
TGTGCCATCAGTGAGTGGGACAGGTGGGAAGGAGTCTACGAGCAGTACTTC
CAISEWDRWEGVYEQYF
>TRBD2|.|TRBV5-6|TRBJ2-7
TGTGCCAGCAGCTTAAGCGGGACTCCCCACGAGCAGTACTTC
CASSLSGTPHEQYF
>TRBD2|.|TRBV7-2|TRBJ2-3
TGTGCCAGCAGCTTGCCTGGGGGGGGGAGCCCAACAGATACGCAGTATTTT
CASSLPGGGSPTDTQYF
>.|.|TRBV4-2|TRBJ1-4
TGTGCCAGCAGCCAGCCAAAGTCGGCCACAACTAATGAAAAACTGTTTTTT
CASSQPKSATTNEKLFF
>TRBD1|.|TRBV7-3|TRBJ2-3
TGTGCCAGCAGCTTAGATATAGACCAAGGGACAGGGTCCATAGATACGCAGTATTTT
CASSLDIDQGTGSIDTQYF
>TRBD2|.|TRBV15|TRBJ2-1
TGTGCCACCAGCAGGATAGCGGGAGCTGGCGATGAGCAGTTCTTC
CATSRIAGAGDEQFF
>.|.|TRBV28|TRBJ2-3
TGTGCCAGCAGTCCTCAGGGGGGAGATACGCAGTATTTT
CASSPQGGDTQYF
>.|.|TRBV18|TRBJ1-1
TGTGCCAGCTCAATGGGGGTTCAGAACACTGAAGCTTTCTTT
CASSMGVQNTEAFF
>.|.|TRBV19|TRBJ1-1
TGTGCCAGTAGTATAAACGCGGGAAACACTGAAGCTTTCTTT
CASSINAGNTEAFF
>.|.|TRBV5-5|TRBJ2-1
TGTGCCAGCAGCTTGACGGGACTCAATGAGCAGTTCTTC
CASSLTGLNEQFF
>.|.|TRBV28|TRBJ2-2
TGTGCCAGCAGTTCGGGATTAATTTTGGGGGAGCTGTTTTTT
CASSSGLILGELFF
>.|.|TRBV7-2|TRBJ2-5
TGTGCCAGCAGCTTAGCGGGGACTCAAGAGACCCAGTACTTC
CASSLAGTQETQYF
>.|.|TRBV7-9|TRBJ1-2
TGTGCCAGCAGCTTACCCTCGACAGCGGCCTATGGCTACACCTTC
CASSLPSTAAYGYTF
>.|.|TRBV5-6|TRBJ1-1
TGTGCCAGCAGCTTGAGGACAGCCAAAGCTTTCTTT
CASSLRTAKAFF
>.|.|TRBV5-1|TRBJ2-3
TGCGCCAGCAGCTTGGACGGAATTGGCACAGATACGCAGTATTTT
CASSLDGIGTDTQYF
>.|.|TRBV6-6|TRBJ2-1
TGTGCCAGCAGTTACGGAGTGGCCTCCTACAATGAGCAGTTCTTC
CASSYGVASYNEQFF
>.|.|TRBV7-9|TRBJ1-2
TGTGCCAGCAGCAACTCTGGGGAGGTGGGGAAGGGCTACACCTTC
CASSNSGEVGKGYTF
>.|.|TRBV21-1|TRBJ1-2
TGTGCCAGCAGCAAAGCCCCTCCGGGCCCTATTGGCTACACCTTC
CASSKAPPGPIGYTF
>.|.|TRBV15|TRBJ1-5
TGTGCCACCAGTACGACAGTGTTAGTTTGTCAGCCCCAGCATTTT
CATSTTVLVCQPQHF
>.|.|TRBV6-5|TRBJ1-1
TGTGCCAGCACCTCAAAAGGCCTCACTGAAGCTTTCTTT
CASTSKGLTEAFF
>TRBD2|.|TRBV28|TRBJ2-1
TGTGCCAGCAGTTTTCGACTAGCGGGAGCGAATGAGCAGTTCTTC
CASSFRLAGANEQFF
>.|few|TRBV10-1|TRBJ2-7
TGCGCCAGCAGCCGGGACCCCAGATCTGACGAGCAGTACTTC
CASSRDPRSDEQYF
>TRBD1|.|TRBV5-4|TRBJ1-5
TGTGCCCAACTCCCCAGGGGGCCGGGCAATCAGCCCCAGCATTTT
CAQLPRGPGNQPQHF
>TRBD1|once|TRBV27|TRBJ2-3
TGTGCCAGCAGTCCCCGGGACAGGGGGATCCCCACAGATACGCAGTATTTT
CASSPRDRGIPTDTQYF
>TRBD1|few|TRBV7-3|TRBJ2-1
TGTGCCAGCGGGTCCGGGACAGAGAAGAGGAATGAGCAGTTCTTC
CASGSGTEKRNEQFF
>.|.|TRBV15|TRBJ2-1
TGTGCCACCAGCAGAGATCTCGGGGGCGAGCAGTTCTTC
CATSRDLGGEQFF
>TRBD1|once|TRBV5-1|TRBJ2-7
TGCGCCAGCAGCTTTGGACAGGGGTTATCCTACGAGCAGTACTTC
CASSFGQGLSYEQYF
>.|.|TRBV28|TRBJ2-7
TGTGCCACCTTGGAGGTCCTGAACGAAGCGCAGTACTTC
CATLEVLNEAQYF
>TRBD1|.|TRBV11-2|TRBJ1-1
TGTGCCAGCAGCCGTGTGTTCCGGGACAGGGGGGTAAACACTGAAGCTTTCTTT
CASSRVFRDRGVNTEAFF
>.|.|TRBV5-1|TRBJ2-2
TGCGCCAGCAGCCCCCGGGCGGGAATGGCCGGGGAGCTGTTTTTT
CASSPRAGMAGELFF
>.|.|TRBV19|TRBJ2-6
TGTGCCAGTAGTATCGGGAGTTCAGGGAACGGGGCCAACGTCCTGACTTTC
CASSIGSSGNGANVLTF
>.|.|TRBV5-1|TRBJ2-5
TGCGCCAGCAGCTTCCAAGAGACCCAGTACTTC
CASSFQETQYF
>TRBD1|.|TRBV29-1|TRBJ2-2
TGCAGCGTGGGGACAGGGAAAGACACCGGGGAGCTGTTTTTT
CSVGTGKDTGELFF
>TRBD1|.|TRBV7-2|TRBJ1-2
TGTGCCAGCCCCCCGCCCACCAGGGGGCGCGGATATGGCTACACCTTC
CASPPPTRGRGYGYTF
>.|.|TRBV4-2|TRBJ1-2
TGTGCCAGCAGTCCCGGGATGGGGGACTATGGCTACACCTTC
CASSPGMGDYGYTF
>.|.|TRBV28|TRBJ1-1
TGTACCAGCAGAGGTGGCGGGGATAACACTGAAGCTTTCTTT
CTSRGGGDNTEAFF
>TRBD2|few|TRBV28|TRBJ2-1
TGTGCCAGCAGTTTACGTGGGGGGGGGTCACCCAGTCTTTACAATGAGCAGTTCTTC
CASSLRGGGSPSLYNEQFF
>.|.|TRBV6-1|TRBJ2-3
TGTGCCAGCAGTGAGGGCCTGGGGGATACGCAGTATTTT
CASSEGLGDTQYF
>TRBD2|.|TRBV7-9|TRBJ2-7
TGTGCCAGCAGCCTAGCGGGAGATTACGAGCAGTACTTC
CASSLAGDYEQYF
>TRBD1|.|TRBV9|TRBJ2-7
TGTGCCAGCAGCGTAGCCGGGACAGGGGGCTACGAGCAGTACTTC
CASSVAGTGGYEQYF
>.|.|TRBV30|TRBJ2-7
TGTGCCTGCCGAATGGGGCTCGAGCAGTACTTC
CACRMGLEQYF
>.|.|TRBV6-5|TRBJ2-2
TGTGCCAGCAGTGATTGGGACAAGGGCGGGGAGCTGTTTTTT
CASSDWDKGGELFF
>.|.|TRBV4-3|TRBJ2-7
TGCGCCAGCAGCCAATCGGCGGGATCCTCCTACGAGCAGTACTTC
CASSQSAGSSYEQYF
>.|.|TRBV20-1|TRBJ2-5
TGCAGTGCTACCTTGGGAGAGACCCAGTACTTC
CSATLGETQYF